This T cell receptor (beta chain) was captured in a study of blood T cells in healthy people across ages. The second PCR ran roughly 6 to 11 cycles with a sample-barcoded 5' primer and J-beta primers. TCRdb passed the 5' RACE reads through MiXCR, listing each CDR3 protein once. Among 800,000 to 950,000 distinct CDR3 sequences listed, 36% were seen once. Regarding this clonotype: What it recognizes is unknown.

The CDR3 runs to 17 residues. Per the germline V gene, CDR1 is MGHRA and CDR2 is YSYEKL. The trim removed 4 bases at V and 6 bases at J, leaving 15 bases unmatched. Notes on the study in general: Underestimates were what the diversity estimates from one million T cells were considered to be.

Sequencing was performed on blood. The receptor was isolated from a man aged 18-30 years in good health. This chain links TRBV4-1 with TRBJ2-3; 8 nucleotides agree with TRBD1. The DNA of the CDR3 is TGCGCCAGCAGCCCCGGTCCTGGACAGGGTTTTTCGGATACGCAGTATTTT. It specifies CASSPGPGQGFSDTQYF.